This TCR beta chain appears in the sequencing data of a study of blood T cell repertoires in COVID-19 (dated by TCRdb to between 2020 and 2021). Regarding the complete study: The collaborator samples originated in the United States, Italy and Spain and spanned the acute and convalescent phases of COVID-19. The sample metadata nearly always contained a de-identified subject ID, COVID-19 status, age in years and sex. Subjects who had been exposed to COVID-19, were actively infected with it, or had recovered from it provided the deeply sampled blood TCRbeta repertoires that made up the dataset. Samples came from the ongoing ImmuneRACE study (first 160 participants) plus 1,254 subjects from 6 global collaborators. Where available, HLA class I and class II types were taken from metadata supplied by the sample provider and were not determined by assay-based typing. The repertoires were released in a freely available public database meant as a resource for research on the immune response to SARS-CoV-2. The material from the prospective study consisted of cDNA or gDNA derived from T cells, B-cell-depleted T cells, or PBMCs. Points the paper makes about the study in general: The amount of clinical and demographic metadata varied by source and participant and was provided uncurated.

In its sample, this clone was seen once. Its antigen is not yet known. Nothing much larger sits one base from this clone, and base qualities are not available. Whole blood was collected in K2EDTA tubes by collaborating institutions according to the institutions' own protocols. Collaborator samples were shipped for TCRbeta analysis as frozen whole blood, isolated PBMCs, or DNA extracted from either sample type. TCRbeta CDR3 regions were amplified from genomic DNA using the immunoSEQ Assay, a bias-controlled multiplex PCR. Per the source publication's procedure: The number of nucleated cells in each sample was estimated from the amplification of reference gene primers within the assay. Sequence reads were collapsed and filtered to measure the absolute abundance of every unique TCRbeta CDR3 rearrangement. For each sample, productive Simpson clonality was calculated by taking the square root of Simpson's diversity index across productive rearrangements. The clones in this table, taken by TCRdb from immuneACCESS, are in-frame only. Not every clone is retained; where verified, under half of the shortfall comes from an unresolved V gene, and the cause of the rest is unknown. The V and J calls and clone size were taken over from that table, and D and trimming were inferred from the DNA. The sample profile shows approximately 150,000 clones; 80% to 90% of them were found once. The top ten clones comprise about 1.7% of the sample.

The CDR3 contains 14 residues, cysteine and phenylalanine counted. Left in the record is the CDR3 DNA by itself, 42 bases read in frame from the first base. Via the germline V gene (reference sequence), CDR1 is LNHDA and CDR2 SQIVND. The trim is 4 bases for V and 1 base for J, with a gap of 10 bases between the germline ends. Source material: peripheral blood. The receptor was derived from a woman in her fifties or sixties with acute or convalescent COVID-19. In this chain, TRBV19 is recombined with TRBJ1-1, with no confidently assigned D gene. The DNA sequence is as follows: TGTGCCAGTAGTAGCCAGGCGAGGAACACTGAAGCTTTCTTT. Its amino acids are CASSSQARNTEAFF.